This T cell receptor (beta chain) originates from a study of response to subunit inactivated influenza vaccine. TCRdb re-called the RT-PCR reads through MiXCR, storing one row per CDR3 protein. The table records more than 550,000 distinct CDR3 sequences, roughly 12% of them present only once. The V end lost 9 bases, the J end lost 6 bases, and 16 bases lay between the germline ends. CDR1 is SGHRS and CDR2 is YFSETQ in the germline V gene. The CDR3 spans 12 residues. Remarks on this clonotype: Its specificity is not known.

Study-wide findings and caveats: That few new T cells are recruited by each seasonal influenza vaccination was the authors' suggestion.

The clonotype was recovered from a middle-aged man who received an inactivated influenza vaccine. The genes are TRBV5-1 and TRBJ2-7; D is perhaps TRBD1 (6 bases). The material was PBMCs from blood, obtained on the day of vaccination. The CDR3 is CANYGRTVEQYF. CDR3 nucleotides: TGCGCCAACTACGGCCGGACAGTCGAGCAGTACTTC. Looking up the rest from reference TRBV5-1 and TRBJ2-7 gives the full variable domain: KAGVTQTPRYLIKTRGQQVTLSCSPISGHRSVSWYQQTPGQGLQFLFEYFSETQRNKGNFPGRFSGRQFSNSRSEMNVSTLELGDSALYLCANYGRTVEQYFGPGTRLTVT.